These 25 T cell receptor beta chains were all obtained from the same sample, sequenced in a study of PD-1 blockade in mismatch repair-deficient tumors (dated by TCRdb to about 2017). Receptors were amplified or captured by the immunoSEQ multiplex PCR assay. TCRdb carries this immuneACCESS record with in-frame sequences only. Its versions omit some clonotypes, under half of them owing to an unresolved V gene in the studies checked, with the rest unexplained. The table for this sample lists more than 85,000 clones; approximately 83% of them were counted only once. The ten largest clonotypes hold 6.3% of the sample. The sequenced sample was peripheral blood, obtained roughly 35 weeks after starting pembrolizumab. Every receptor here comes from an adult with mismatch repair-deficient cancer.

This chain joins TRBV2 and TRBJ2-5; maybe TRBD2 (5 bases). CDR1 SNHLY and CDR2 FYNNEI come from the germline V gene. V was shortened by 6 bases and J by 7 bases, with 21 bases between the two germline ends. The CDR3 spans 15 residues. The chain's CDR3 is CASSPPGPRGGTQYF. DNA of the CDR3: TGTGCCAGCAGCCCACCCGGTCCCAGAGGAGGGACCCAGTACTTC.

This clone occurred once. The V and J genes are TRBV2 and TRBJ2-5; D unresolved. From germline, CDR1 is SNHLY and CDR2 FYNNEI. This CDR3 has 10 residues. Between the trimmed V and J ends, which lost 6 bases and 4 bases, there was a span of 3 bases. CDR3 nucleotides: TGTGCCAGCAGGTTAGAGACCCAGTACTTC. This translates into CASRLETQYF.

This rearrangement joins TRBV15 to TRBJ1-1; D not resolved. Per germline, CDR1 LNHNV and CDR2 YYDKDF (reference sequence). The germline V and J ends were trimmed by 0 bases and 0 bases, with 8 bases remaining between them. CDR3 length equals 15 residues. CDR3 sequence reads: CATSREAAMNTEAFF. CDR3 bases: TGTGCCACCAGCAGAGAGGCAGCCATGAACACTGAAGCTTTCTTT.

J is TRBJ1-4 and V is TRBV2, with 8 bases identical to TRBD1. Germline-derived CDR1 and CDR2 are SNHLY and FYNNEI. CDR3 size: 15 residues. The trim removed 4 bases at V and 10 bases at J, leaving 11 bases unmatched. This CDR3 reads CASSGLTGDGAKLFF. For the CDR3, the DNA is TGTGCCAGCAGTGGATTGACAGGGGACGGGGCAAAACTGTTTTTT.

J is TRBJ1-5 and V is TRBV15, with D tentatively TRBD1 (6 bases). The germline CDR1 and CDR2 sequences are LNHNV and YYDKDF (reference sequence). This CDR3 has 15 amino acids. Trimming stripped 1 base from V and 3 bases from J, with 10 bases between. The CDR3, as DNA: TGTGCCACCAGCAGAGGGACAGCCTACAATCAGCCCCAGCATTTT. The encoded protein is CATSRGTAYNQPQHF.

The V call is TRBV4-1, the J call TRBJ2-7, with 9 bases identical to TRBD1. With V trimmed by 0 bases and J by 10 bases, 7 bases remained unmatched. The CDR3 consists of 14 residues. Germline CDR1 reads MGHRA; CDR2 reads YSYEKL. The CDR3 loop is CASSQEVQDRGQYF. Here the CDR3 DNA reads TGCGCCAGCAGCCAAGAGGTGCAGGACAGGGGACAGTACTTC.

The chain couples TRBV4-1 to TRBJ2-1, with 9 bases fitting TRBD1. The CDR3 is made up of 22 amino acids. V lost 3 bases, J lost 2 bases, and 23 bases stayed unmatched. CDR1 is MGHRA and CDR2 is YSYEKL in the germline V gene. In DNA, the CDR3 is TGCGCCAGCAGCCATCACAGGGGGGGGACAGGGACAAGCGGGACTACCTACAATGAGCAGTTCTTC. Translated, it gives CASSHHRGGTGTSGTTYNEQFF.

The genes are TRBV9 and TRBJ2-2; TRBD2 is a possible D gene (5 bases). The CDR3 consists of 15 residues. Trimming removed 0 bases at V and 6 bases at J, with 12 bases between. Germline values: CDR1 SGDLS, CDR2 YYNGEE. The CDR3 sequence is CASSVGDRGAGELFF. As DNA, the CDR3 is TGTGCCAGCAGCGTAGGTGACCGGGGAGCCGGGGAGCTGTTTTTT.

The chain combines TRBV19 with TRBJ1-2; TRBD1 aligns across 7 bases. Germline V CDR1 and CDR2: LNHDA, SQIVND (reference sequence). The CDR3 is made up of 15 amino acids. The junction had 14 bases not matched to a gene; V was cut back by 9 bases and J by 4 bases. CDR3 coding DNA: TGTGCCAGCCTATGGGCGGGACAGTCGGGCTATGGCTACACCTTC. It codes for CASLWAGQSGYGYTF.

V and J are TRBV19 and TRBJ2-1; the D is unclear. Germline CDR1 and CDR2: LNHDA and SQIVND (reference sequence). The CDR3 is made up of 13 amino acids. Trimming took off 5 bases at V and 6 bases at J, with 11 bases between the two ends. CDR3 coding DNA: TGTGCCAGTAGTCGGGCAGTTCTCAATGAGCAGTTCTTC. Protein: CASSRAVLNEQFF.

This clone was seen just once. The rearrangement links TRBV6-4 to TRBJ2-1, with 8 nucleotides matching TRBD2. The germline V gene encodes CDR1 MRHNA and CDR2 SNTAGT. This CDR3 contains 16 residues. J was trimmed by 7 bases and V by 0 bases; bases with no gene match: 8. CDR3 sequence: CASSDSSSGIANEQFF. The DNA of the CDR3 is TGTGCCAGCAGTGACTCAAGTAGCGGGATAGCTAATGAGCAGTTCTTC.

The chain employs TRBV11-2 and TRBJ2-1; TRBD2 matches at 11 bases. V lost 3 bases to trimming and J lost 0 bases; unmatched junction nucleotides: 7. Germline V gives CDR1 SGHAT, CDR2 FQNNGV. There are 18 residues in the CDR3. The CDR3 sequence is CASSFQGLADSSYNEQFF. For the CDR3, the DNA is TGTGCCAGCAGCTTCCAGGGACTAGCGGATAGCTCCTACAATGAGCAGTTCTTC.

The chain carries TRBV6-1 and TRBJ1-1, with 7 positions matching TRBD1. J lost 11 bases, V lost 7 bases, and 19 bases had no gene match. The CDR3 sequence is 15 residues long. Germline loops: CDR1 MNHNS, CDR2 SASEGT. The chain's CDR3 is CASKEDRGRRFSAFF. The CDR3 DNA follows: TGTGCCAGCAAAGAAGATAGGGGGCGTCGATTTTCGGCTTTCTTT.

The gene calls are TRBV6-5 and TRBJ1-1; possibly TRBD1 for D (5 bases). V was shortened by 0 bases and J by 1 base, with 12 bases between the two germline ends. This CDR3 region has 16 residues. Germline loops: CDR1 MNHEY, CDR2 SVGAGI. CDR3 region: CASSYSIGTQNTEAFF. In nucleotides, the CDR3 is TGTGCCAGCAGTTACTCGATCGGGACTCAGAACACTGAAGCTTTCTTT.

V and J are TRBV13 and TRBJ2-1; 11 nucleotides align to TRBD2. From germline, CDR1 is PRHDT and CDR2 FYEKMQ (reference sequence). This CDR3 region has 16 residues. Losses at the gene ends were 5 bases for V and 8 bases for J; bases not matched to a gene: 11. CDR3 DNA sequence: TGTGCCAGCAGCCGAGAGGCTAGCGGGAGGACCTATGAGCAGTTCTTC. Protein product: CASSREASGRTYEQFF.

The V gene is TRBV9, the J gene TRBJ1-2; TRBD1 matches at 9 bases. Germline V gene data show CDR1 as SGDLS and CDR2 as YYNGEE. The CDR3 loop spans 13 amino acids. Germline trimming cut 3 bases from V and 6 bases from J; bases unmatched to any gene: 3. Here the CDR3 reads CASSARTGDGYTF. In DNA, the CDR3 is TGTGCCAGCAGCGCACGGACAGGGGATGGCTACACCTTC.

This clone was recorded many times. The chain has TRBV11-2 and TRBJ2-1; possibly TRBD2 for D (6 bases). Germline-derived CDR1 and CDR2 are SGHAT and FQNNGV. This CDR3 is 15 amino acids long. The V end was cut by 2 bases, the J end by 3 bases, with 11 bases between. CDR3 nucleotide sequence: TGTGCCAGCAGCTTATGGCTAGCGAGCTACAATGAGCAGTTCTTC. As protein: CASSLWLASYNEQFF. Variable domain in full (rest from reference TRBV11-2 and TRBJ2-1): EAGVAQSPRYKIIEKRQSVAFWCNPISGHATLYWYQQILGQGPKLLIQFQNNGVVDDSQLPKDRFSAERLKGVDSTLKIQPAKLEDSAVYLCASSLWLASYNEQFFGPGTRLTVL.

This sequence joins TRBV27 and TRBJ2-3, with 8 positions matching TRBD1. Germline lookup yields CDR1 MNHEY and CDR2 SMNVEV (reference sequence). This CDR3 is 16 amino acids long. V shed 8 bases and J 4 bases; nucleotides not matched to a gene: 14. The CDR3 reads CASGGKGQVFPDTQYF. CDR3 coding DNA: TGTGCCAGCGGGGGTAAGGGACAGGTCTTCCCAGATACGCAGTATTTT.

This rearrangement joins TRBV5-8 to TRBJ1-5; tentative D call: TRBD1 (6 bases). The V end lost 0 bases, the J end lost 5 bases, and 15 bases lay between the germline ends. Germline V gene lookup returns CDR1 SGHTS and CDR2 YDEGEE. CDR3 length: 16 amino acids. CDR3 region: CASSLVRGPGYQPQHF. CDR3 DNA sequence: TGTGCCAGCAGCTTGGTACGGGGGCCAGGATATCAGCCCCAGCATTTT.

The gene calls are TRBV27 and TRBJ2-4, with D unclear. The CDR3 contains 15 residues. Germline V gene sequence: CDR1 MNHEY, CDR2 SMNVEV (reference sequence). V dropped 4 bases and J dropped 0 bases, with 10 bases sitting between them. For the CDR3, the DNA is TGTGCCAGCAGTTCCGCAGAGTCAGCCAAAAACATTCAGTACTTC. This translates into CASSSAESAKNIQYF.

Note on this clone: The junction shows a germline mismatch at one end, possibly a read error. CDR3 amino acids: CASSWTSGDNEQFF. CDR3 in DNA: TGTGCTAGCAGCTGGACTAGCGGGGACAATGAGCAGTTCTTC. The chain employs TRBV7-7 and TRBJ2-1; 12 nucleotides align to TRBD2. The CDR3 consists of 14 residues. The germline V gene has CDR1 SSHAT and CDR2 FNYEAQ (reference sequence).

The chain joins TRBV5-4 to TRBJ2-7; D unclear. CDR1 and CDR2 (germline): SGHNT, YYREEE (reference sequence). The CDR3 totals 15 residues. V lost 1 base to trimming and J lost 3 bases, with 14 bases between them. The CDR3 DNA sequence: TGTGCCAGCAGCTTGTCTGGGCGGAGTTACTACGAGCAGTACTTC. Its translation is CASSLSGRSYYEQYF.

The chain joins TRBV7-2 to TRBJ2-7; D call uncertain. This CDR3 spans 13 amino acids. Per germline, CDR1 SGHTA and CDR2 FQGNSA. Trimming took 2 bases from V and 0 from J, leaving 5 bases between them. The CDR3 sequence is CASSLRASYEQYF. CDR3 DNA: TGTGCCAGCAGCTTAAGGGCCTCCTACGAGCAGTACTTC.

A few counts support this clone. This specimen includes other DNA sequences encoding the same CDR3. V usage is TRBV19 and J usage is TRBJ2-7; the match to TRBD2 covers 13 bases. Germline loops: CDR1 LNHDA, CDR2 SQIVND (reference sequence). Trimming cost V 5 bases and J 4 bases; bases outside gene matches: 2. CDR3 length: 14 amino acids. The CDR3 region is CASSRTSGSYEQYF. In DNA form, the CDR3 reads TGTGCCAGTAGTCGGACTAGCGGGAGTTACGAGCAGTACTTC.

This clone was recorded only once. The genes are TRBV28 and TRBJ1-1; tentatively, D is TRBD1 (5 bases). The V end lost 5 bases, the J end lost 0 bases, and 13 bases lay between the germline ends. The germline V gene encodes CDR1 MDHEN and CDR2 SYDVKM. The CDR3 is made up of 15 amino acids. CDR3 sequence (DNA): TGTGCCAGCAGTCTAGCTGGGGCCATGAACACTGAAGCTTTCTTT. Amino acids: CASSLAGAMNTEAFF.